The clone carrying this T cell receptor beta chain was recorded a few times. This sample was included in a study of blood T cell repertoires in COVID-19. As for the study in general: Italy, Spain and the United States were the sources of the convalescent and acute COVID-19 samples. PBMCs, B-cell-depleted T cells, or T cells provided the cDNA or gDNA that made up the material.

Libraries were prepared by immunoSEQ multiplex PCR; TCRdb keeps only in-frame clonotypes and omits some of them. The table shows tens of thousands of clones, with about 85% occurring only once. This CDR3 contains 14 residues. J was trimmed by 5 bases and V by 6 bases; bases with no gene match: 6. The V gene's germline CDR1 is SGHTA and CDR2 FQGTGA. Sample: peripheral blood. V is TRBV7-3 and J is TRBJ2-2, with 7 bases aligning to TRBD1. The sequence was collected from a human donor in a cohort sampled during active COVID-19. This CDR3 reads CASRFQQGTGELFF. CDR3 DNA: TGTGCCAGCAGATTTCAACAGGGGACCGGGGAGCTGTTTTTT. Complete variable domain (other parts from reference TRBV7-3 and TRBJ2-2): GAGVSQTPSNKVTEKGKYVELRCDPISGHTALYWYRQSLGQGPEFLIYFQGTGAADDSGLPNDRFFAVRPEGSVSTLKIQRTERGDSAVYLCASRFQQGTGELFFGEGSRLTVL.